The sequence of this TCR beta chain was determined in a study of T cell responses to AZD1222 COVID-19 vaccine. Doses given second, at about 4 or about 12 weeks, were pooled. Study-wide points: Regions 160-218 and 743-854 held dominance among vaccine-associated CD4 TCRs, which spanned spike. There were mostly white British donors and more females than males, and clonal diversity was possibly underestimated. Only five or six AZD1222 recipients were seropositive at baseline.

Germline trimming cut 4 bases from V and 7 bases from J; bases unmatched to any gene: 12. The CDR3 has 16 residues. CDR1 and CDR2 (germline): SGHKS, YYEKEE (reference sequence). Regarding this clone: Its target is not known.

Here immunoSEQ multiplex PCR was the method, and the copy in TCRdb shows in-frame clones only, minus some. Among about 69,000 clones, over 65% were seen once, and the ten largest hold more than 20%. This sequence originates from an adult who received the AZD1222 COVID-19 vaccine. The source material was peripheral blood, sampled 28 days after the second AZD1222 dose. The V call is TRBV5-5, the J call TRBJ1-3; 9 bases are a match to TRBD1. The CDR3 coding sequence is TGTGCCAGCAGCCCTATTGGGGACAGGGAGTGGAACACCATATATTTT. Amino acids: CASSPIGDREWNTIYF.